Sequencing of this T cell receptor (beta chain) was carried out in a study of T-cell reconstitution after alpha-beta-depleted transplantation in children. Unique molecular identifiers were used in preparing the TCRbeta library. One entry per CDR3 protein, called by TCRdb with MiXCR from the PCR reads. This table has about 1,000,000 distinct CDR3 sequences, less than 30% appearing once. Whole-study findings and limits: Alpha-beta T cells present about two months after transplant were reported to originate from several hundred expanded graft clones.

Trimming cost V 3 bases and J 1 base, with 7 bases left between them. The CDR3 is made up of 12 amino acids. The germline gives CDR1 DFQATT, CDR2 SNEGSKA (reference sequence). Comments on this clonotype: Its antigen is currently unknown.

J is TRBJ2-7 and V is TRBV20-1; D may be TRBD1 (5 bases). The sequence derives from a boy under two years old who had a stem cell transplant for SCID, so the T cells may come from the graft donor. Source: PBMCs, mostly from graft donor cells, taken 360 days after TCRalphabeta/CD19-depleted stem cell transplant. The CDR3 here is CSASAGSYEQYF. DNA of the CDR3: TGCAGTGCTAGCGCAGGGTCCTACGAGCAGTACTTC.